Described below is a single T cell receptor beta chain sequence and its context. Its target is unknown. CDR3 length: 17 amino acids. Germline V CDR1 and CDR2: SGHNT, YYREEE (reference sequence). This specimen belongs to a study of T cells expressing NK-cell markers. In the study overall: It was from sorted CD3+CD56+NKG2C+, CD3+CD56+NKG2C- and CD3+CD56-NKG2C+ T cells that TCR beta repertoires came. Study-wide points: The CD3+CD56-NKG2C+ fraction was also led by these clonotypes in a handful of donors. The share of CD8+ T cells held by dominant NKG2C+ clonotypes was about 1.0-8% in several donors.

TCRdb re-called the 5' RACE reads; every CDR3 protein appears as one record, without DNA. The sample has about 150,000 distinct CDR3 sequences, and its top ten clones hold 20%. The sequence was collected from a man aged 18-70 years in good health. This chain links TRBV5-4 with TRBJ2-7; TCRdb designates TRBD1, a call that cannot be tested without DNA. Source material: blood T cells: a sorted CD56 or NKG2C T cell subset, CD4+ or CD8+ T cells, or bulk PBMC T cells (not recorded which). CDR3 sequence: CASSGITGAGIGDEQYF.